Listed below are T cell receptor beta chains from one sample, sequenced in a study of post-analysis software for immune sequencing data. TCRdb processed the PCR reads anew with MiXCR; each CDR3 protein has one entry. The data hold 750,000 to 900,000 distinct CDR3 sequences, with 46% observed a single time. Input material: blood. These receptors came from a girl under 18 with multiple sclerosis. Each CDR3 is given with its conserved first and last residue. The D gene is left open where the match is weak. Clone size is stated in some rows and not others, as once, few, many or a class when expanded.

J gene	clone size	V gene	D gene	CDR3 protein	CDR3 DNA
TRBJ2-3	NA	TRBV2	NA	CASTLSPPGAGTDTQYF	TGTGCCAGCACCCTAAGTCCCCCGGGAGCGGGTACAGATACGCAGTATTTT
TRBJ2-1	NA	TRBV29-1	TRBD2	CSVLTSGSSYNEQFF	TGCAGCGTCTTGACTAGCGGAAGCTCCTACAATGAGCAGTTCTTC
TRBJ2-5	NA	TRBV29-1	NA	CSVASSGSLETQYF	TGCAGCGTTGCTTCTAGTGGGAGCCTTGAGACCCAGTACTTC
TRBJ2-1	NA	TRBV5-1	NA	CASSFRLEPNEQFF	TGCGCCAGCAGCTTCCGGTTAGAACCCAATGAGCAGTTCTTC
TRBJ1-6	NA	TRBV7-9	NA	CASSTGQVNSPLHF	TGTGCCAGCAGCACAGGCCAGGTTAATTCACCCCTCCACTTT
TRBJ2-1	NA	TRBV11-3	NA	CASSPSWLAPYNEQFF	TGTGCCAGCAGCCCCTCCTGGCTAGCGCCTTACAATGAGCAGTTCTTC
TRBJ2-5	NA	TRBV7-9	TRBD1	CASSNTGEQETQYF	TGTGCCAGCAGCAACACAGGGGAACAAGAGACCCAGTACTTC
TRBJ2-4	NA	TRBV20-1	TRBD1	CSATRSGTGSREQYF	TGCAGTGCTACCCGCTCCGGGACAGGGTCGCGGGAGCAGTACTTC
TRBJ2-3	few	TRBV12-3/TRBV12-4	NA	CANGQKNTDTQYF	TGTGCCAACGGACAAAAAAACACAGATACGCAGTATTTT
TRBJ2-1	few	TRBV20-1	TRBD1	CSWTGGPSYNEQFF	TGCAGCTGGACAGGGGGGCCCTCCTACAATGAGCAGTTCTTC
TRBJ2-3	NA	TRBV28	NA	CASSLFKRLTGTDTQYF	TGTGCCAGCAGTTTATTCAAAAGGTTGACAGGCACAGATACGCAGTATTTT
TRBJ1-2	few	TRBV29-1	NA	CTASGESYTF	TGCACAGCGTCGGGAGAAAGCTACACCTTC
TRBJ2-7	many	TRBV20-1	TRBD2	CSAQGLADYEQYF	TGCAGTGCGCAGGGACTAGCAGACTACGAGCAGTACTTC
TRBJ1-1	NA	TRBV11-2	NA	CASSSVGQNSFRTEAFF	TGTGCCAGCAGCTCAGTTGGACAGAACTCATTCCGCACTGAAGCTTTCTTT
TRBJ2-5	few	TRBV20-1	TRBD2	CSARGPIPSGLRETQYF	TGCAGTGCTAGAGGGCCCATCCCTAGCGGCCTAAGGGAGACCCAGTACTTC
TRBJ2-7	NA	TRBV7-9	TRBD1	CASISGDRPYEQYF	TGTGCCAGCATCTCGGGGGACAGGCCTTACGAGCAGTACTTC
TRBJ2-3	NA	TRBV5-1	TRBD2	CASSEERDATDTQYF	TGCGCCAGCAGCGAGGAGCGGGACGCCACAGATACGCAGTATTTT
TRBJ2-5	NA	TRBV6-2/TRBV6-3	NA	CASSYTAPEETQYF	TGTGCCAGCAGTTACACAGCTCCCGAGGAGACCCAGTACTTC
TRBJ2-1	once	TRBV3-1	NA	CASSQPPLYNEQFF	TGTGCCAGCAGCCAACCTCCCTTATACAATGAGCAGTTCTTC
TRBJ1-2	NA	TRBV29-1	NA	CSVEWGAWGYTF	TGCAGCGTTGAGTGGGGGGCTTGGGGCTACACCTTC
TRBJ2-3	few	TRBV29-1	NA	CSVQAGMGPDTQYF	TGCAGCGTCCAAGCGGGCATGGGGCCAGATACGCAGTATTTT
TRBJ2-3	NA	TRBV28	TRBD1	CASSSGQEIRITDTQYF	TGTGCCAGCAGCTCCGGACAGGAGATACGTATCACAGATACGCAGTATTTT
TRBJ1-1	NA	TRBV11-2	TRBD1	CASSLMETGTGGIGAFF	TGTGCCAGCAGCTTAATGGAGACCGGGACAGGGGGCATTGGAGCTTTCTTT
TRBJ2-1	NA	TRBV5-1	TRBD1	CASSLGESTGGRGSYNEQFF	TGCGCCAGCAGCTTGGGCGAATCCACAGGGGGAAGGGGCTCCTACAATGAGCAGTTCTTC
TRBJ2-1	NA	TRBV10-3	NA	CAISESMAGTYNEQFF	TGTGCCATCAGTGAGTCAATGGCCGGGACCTACAATGAGCAGTTCTTC
TRBJ2-5	NA	TRBV6-6	NA	CASNKRHREETQYF	TGTGCCAGCAACAAACGACACAGGGAAGAGACCCAGTACTTC
TRBJ2-7	few	TRBV6-5	NA	CASSSRSNEQYF	TGTGCCAGCAGTTCCCGAAGTAACGAGCAGTACTTC
TRBJ2-1	NA	TRBV15	TRBD2	CATSTLPLGAGVGYNEQFF	TGTGCCACCAGTACACTCCCCCTAGGAGCGGGAGTGGGTTACAATGAGCAGTTCTTC
TRBJ2-3	NA	TRBV11-2	TRBD2	CASSFPSTSGRAMARTQYF	TGTGCCAGCAGCTTTCCATCGACTAGCGGGAGGGCCATGGCGCGTACGCAGTATTTT
TRBJ1-2	NA	TRBV7-2	NA	CASSSGLGGYTF	TGTGCCAGCAGCTCCGGACTGGGAGGCTACACCTTC
TRBJ2-7	NA	TRBV12-3/TRBV12-4	NA	CASSATGHEQYF	TGTGCTAGCAGTGCAACAGGTCACGAGCAGTACTTC
TRBJ2-7	few	TRBV27	TRBD1	CASAGGDRDYEQYF	TGTGCCAGCGCTGGGGGGGACAGGGACTACGAGCAGTACTTC
TRBJ2-5	NA	TRBV2	NA	CASRPRFLETQYF	TGTGCCAGCAGACCACGGTTCCTAGAGACCCAGTACTTC
TRBJ2-5	few	TRBV29-1	NA	CSVGGGPQETQYF	TGCAGCGTCGGAGGGGGACCCCAAGAGACCCAGTACTTC
TRBJ2-1	NA	TRBV7-2	TRBD2	CASSLAFAGGYNEQFF	TGTGCCAGCAGCTTAGCCTTCGCGGGAGGATACAATGAGCAGTTCTTC
TRBJ2-7	NA	TRBV20-1	NA	CSARGPGEVAYEQYF	TGCAGTGCTAGAGGTCCGGGAGAAGTAGCTTACGAGCAGTACTTC
TRBJ1-1	NA	TRBV15	NA	CATSRNKVTEAFF	TGTGCCACCAGCAGAAACAAAGTTACTGAAGCTTTCTTT
TRBJ2-6	few	TRBV12-3/TRBV12-4	NA	CASSHGPSSGANVLTF	TGTGCCAGCAGTCACGGACCGAGCTCTGGGGCCAACGTCCTGACTTTC
TRBJ2-1	NA	TRBV20-1	TRBD2	CSPRLAGSYNEQFF	TGCAGTCCCCGCCTAGCGGGCTCCTACAATGAGCAGTTCTTC
TRBJ2-1	few	TRBV10-3	NA	CAISEAEQRSDWRNEQFF	TGTGCCATCAGTGAAGCGGAGCAACGATCGGATTGGAGGAATGAGCAGTTCTTC
TRBJ2-5	once	TRBV20-1	NA	CSPARGPQETQYF	TGCAGCCCGGCGAGGGGTCCCCAAGAGACCCAGTACTTC
TRBJ2-2	few	TRBV6-5	TRBD2	CASSLQLADTGELFF	TGTGCCAGCAGTTTGCAACTAGCGGACACCGGGGAGCTGTTTTTT
TRBJ2-5	NA	TRBV7-9	NA	CAITSGAQETQYF	TGTGCCATCACATCCGGGGCTCAAGAGACCCAGTACTTC
TRBJ2-1	few	TRBV29-1	NA	CSVAGQPTYNEQFF	TGCAGCGTTGCCGGACAACCAACCTACAATGAGCAGTTCTTC
TRBJ2-5	NA	TRBV7-2	TRBD1	CASSLVLGQQETQYF	TGTGCCAGCAGCTTAGTTTTGGGACAGCAAGAGACCCAGTACTTC
TRBJ2-7	NA	TRBV15	TRBD2	CATSTPGTSGFYEQYF	TGTGCCACCAGCACGCCCGGGACTAGCGGATTCTACGAGCAGTACTTC
TRBJ1-2	few	TRBV12-3/TRBV12-4	NA	CASSLSPEGYGYTF	TGTGCCAGCAGTTTATCGCCGGAAGGCTATGGCTACACCTTC
TRBJ2-7	NA	TRBV24-1	NA	CAPKGRTAGSYEQYF	TGTGCCCCCAAAGGGAGGACAGCGGGCTCCTACGAGCAGTACTTC
TRBJ1-2	few	TRBV20-1	NA	CSARDWIGRVYGYTF	TGCAGTGCTAGAGATTGGATAGGCAGGGTTTATGGCTACACCTTC
TRBJ1-2	few	TRBV4-2	NA	CASSQADSYGYTF	TGTGCCAGCAGCCAAGCGGACAGCTATGGCTACACCTTC
TRBJ2-4	NA	TRBV20-1	TRBD2	CSARGGLAGAGNIQYF	TGCAGTGCTAGAGGTGGACTAGCGGGAGCGGGAAACATTCAGTACTTC
TRBJ1-1	few	TRBV27	NA	CASSLSDMNTEAFF	TGTGCCAGCAGTTTAAGCGACATGAACACTGAAGCTTTCTTT
TRBJ1-1	few	TRBV5-1	TRBD1	CASGQGDTEAFF	TGCGCCAGCGGACAGGGGGACACTGAAGCTTTCTTT